Listed here are 15 T cell receptor beta chains from one sample, sequenced in a study of T cell responses to AZD1222 COVID-19 vaccine. Profiled with immunoSEQ multiplex PCR; TCRdb holds only in-frame clones, not every one. The sample yields roughly 180,000 clones, roughly 87% seen once. The specimen comprised peripheral blood, sampled on day 0 of AZD1222 vaccination. These receptors were obtained from an adult in good health.

The chain carries TRBV6-5 and TRBJ1-1; D is ambiguous. Germline V gene sequence: CDR1 MNHEY, CDR2 SVGAGI. V was trimmed by 4 bases and J by 1 base, leaving 7 bases between them. CDR3 size: 13 residues. The CDR3 DNA sequence: TGTGCCAGCAGTTGGGCACCGAACACTGAAGCTTTCTTT. Protein: CASSWAPNTEAFF.

V usage is TRBV27 and J usage is TRBJ2-5; D not resolved. Per germline, CDR1 MNHEY and CDR2 SMNVEV (reference sequence). Deletions cut 3 bases from V and 2 bases from J, with 13 bases between. This CDR3 is 15 amino acids long. The CDR3 DNA sequence: TGTGCCAGCAGTTTGGCTGGATCGTCTCAAGAGACCCAGTACTTC. It codes for CASSLAGSSQETQYF.

The chain has TRBV5-1 and TRBJ2-7, with unresolved D. This CDR3 region has 13 residues. V was cut by 2 bases and J by 0 bases, with 6 bases left in between. CDR1 SGHRS and CDR2 YFSETQ come from the germline V gene. CDR3 residues: CASSLSPSYEQYF. The CDR3 DNA is TGCGCCAGCAGCTTATCACCCTCCTACGAGCAGTACTTC.

Only one count was recorded for this clone. The V and J genes are TRBV2 and TRBJ2-7, with D possibly matching TRBD2 (5 bases). Looked up from germline, CDR1 is SNHLY and CDR2 is FYNNEI. Deletions cut 6 bases from V and 3 bases from J, with 12 bases between. The CDR3 covers 13 residues. Here the CDR3 reads CASSRLFNYEQYF. In nucleotides, the CDR3 is TGTGCCAGCAGCCGACTATTCAACTACGAGCAGTACTTC.

The chain joins TRBV7-2 to TRBJ1-1; D gene unclear. CDR1 and CDR2 (germline): SGHTA, FQGNSA. Trimming removed 1 base from V and 1 base from J, with 13 bases in between. There are 16 residues in the CDR3. Written as DNA, the CDR3 is TGTGCCAGCAGCTTAGTACCCCCAGGCCGGAACACTGAAGCTTTCTTT. It codes for CASSLVPPGRNTEAFF.

This chain connects TRBV5-6 to TRBJ1-1; no clear D. Germline values: CDR1 SGHDT, CDR2 YYEEEE. The CDR3 is 14 residues long. V lost 6 bases and J lost 1, with 13 bases in between. The CDR3 loop is CASKFVQTNTEAFF. DNA for the CDR3: TGTGCCAGCAAGTTTGTACAGACGAACACTGAAGCTTTCTTT. The full variable domain, its missing parts supplied by reference TRBV5-6 and TRBJ1-1, is DAGVTQSPTHLIKTRGQQVTLRCSPKSGHDTVSWYQQALGQGPQFIFQYYEEEERQRGNFPDRFSGHQFPNYSSELNVNALLLGDSALYLCASKFVQTNTEAFFGQGTRLTVV.

This clone was counted a few times. CDR3 residues: CASKGKAPGELFF. The CDR3, as DNA: TGTGCCAGTAAGGGGAAAGCACCCGGGGAGCTGTTTTTT. The chain joins TRBV19 to TRBJ2-2; D may be TRBD1 (5 bases). Trimming stripped 7 bases from V and 6 bases from J, with 12 bases between. Germline CDR1 reads LNHDA; CDR2 reads SQIVND (reference sequence). This CDR3 contains 13 residues. The whole variable domain, remainder taken from reference TRBV19 and TRBJ2-2, is DGGITQSPKYLFRKEGQNVTLSCEQNLNHDAMYWYRQDPGQGLRLIYYSQIVNDFQKGDIAEGYSVSREKKESFPLTVTSAQKNPTAFYLCASKGKAPGELFFGEGSRLTVL.

The chain is built from TRBV19 and TRBJ2-1; 9 bases are a match to TRBD1. With 4 bases clipped from V and 7 bases from J, the junction kept 17 bases outside the gene matches. This CDR3 has 18 residues. Per the germline V gene, CDR1 is LNHDA and CDR2 is SQIVND (reference sequence). The chain's CDR3 is CASSKGLFLDRGGNEQFF. CDR3 sequence (DNA): TGTGCCAGTAGTAAAGGGTTATTTTTGGACAGGGGTGGAAATGAGCAGTTCTTC.

The rearrangement joins TRBV9 to TRBJ1-5, with D unclear. V shed 5 bases and J shed 3 bases, with 15 bases lying between them. CDR1 is SGDLS, CDR2 YYNGEE, per germline. The CDR3 has 15 residues. The CDR3 DNA reads TGTGCCAGCAGGTCCGGGCCTCCCCTCAATCAGCCCCAGCATTTT. Translated: CASRSGPPLNQPQHF. Filled out from reference TRBV9 and TRBJ1-5, the complete variable domain reads DSGVTQTPKHLITATGQRVTLRCSPRSGDLSVYWYQQSLDQGLQFLIQYYNGEERAKGNILERFSAQQFPDLHSELNLSSLELGDSALYFCASRSGPPLNQPQHFGDGTRLSIL.

V and J are TRBV4-1 and TRBJ2-3; 7 nucleotides align to TRBD2. The germline CDR1 and CDR2 sequences are MGHRA and YSYEKL. V lost 0 bases to trimming and J lost 3 bases; unmatched junction nucleotides: 3. CDR3 length: 15 residues. In DNA, the CDR3 is TGCGCCAGCAGCCAAGAGCGGGAGAAAACAGATACGCAGTATTTT. Translated, it gives CASSQEREKTDTQYF.

On this clone: This CDR3 is also generated by other DNA sequences in the sample. V is TRBV5-1 and J is TRBJ1-4, with 12 positions matching TRBD1. Looked up from germline, CDR1 is SGHRS and CDR2 is YFSETQ. V was pared by 4 bases and J by 8 bases, with 6 bases of the junction left unmatched. The CDR3 is made up of 15 amino acids. The CDR3 region is CASSGTGGAYEKLFF. The CDR3 bases are TGCGCCAGCAGCGGGACAGGGGGCGCGTACGAAAAACTGTTTTTT.

The rearrangement uses TRBV14 and TRBJ2-3; 10 positions match TRBD2. The CDR3 loop spans 16 amino acids. Per the germline V gene, CDR1 is SGHDN and CDR2 is FVKESK. J lost 2 bases, V lost 4 bases, and 6 bases had no gene match. The CDR3 nucleotides read TGTGCCAGCAGCCCTTGTAGCGGGAGGCCCACAGATACGCAGTATTTT. Residues: CASSPCSGRPTDTQYF.

V is TRBV3-1 (or the pseudogene TRBV3-2) and J is TRBJ1-2; maybe TRBD1 (5 bases). This CDR3 has 14 amino acids. Trimming removed 3 bases at V and 5 bases at J, with 13 bases between. Germline V gives CDR1 LGHDT, CDR2 YNNKEL (reference sequence). The CDR3 region has the DNA TGTGCCAGCAGCCAGGGGCCCTCGCTGTATGGCTACACCTTC. Protein product: CASSQGPSLYGYTF.

The chain uses TRBV7-3 and TRBJ1-4; TRBD1 matches at 11 bases. This CDR3 contains 15 residues. V dropped 5 bases and J dropped 7; count of bases not matched to a gene: 6. Germline V lookup: CDR1 SGHTA, CDR2 FQGTGA. The CDR3 is CASSPGTGGGEKLFF. The CDR3 DNA reads TGTGCCAGCAGCCCTGGGACAGGGGGTGGTGAAAAACTGTTTTTT.

This chain joins TRBV6-6 and TRBJ1-1; 11 nucleotides match TRBD1. CDR3 length: 15 residues. The germline V gene encodes CDR1 MNHNY and CDR2 SVGAGI (reference sequence). The J segment lost 3 bases and the V segment lost 5 bases, leaving 5 bases of the junction unmatched. CDR3 residues: CASSGQGARDTEAFF. CDR3 nucleotide sequence: TGTGCCAGCAGTGGACAGGGGGCGCGGGACACTGAAGCTTTCTTT.